The T cell receptor (beta chain) under discussion was sequenced for a study of T cells in Graves' hyperthyroidism and ophthalmopathy (dated by TCRdb to the late 2010s). Study-wide context: Peripheral blood samples were taken at the time of initial diagnosis, prior to any treatment. To identify distinguishing TCR V-J signatures, a discovery cohort of some 99 patients was used, comprising 43 with Graves' ophthalmopathy and around 60 with stable Graves' hyperthyroidism. Whether ophthalmopathy could be predicted prospectively was tested in an independent validation cohort made up of some 20 hyperthyroidism patients plus 17 patients who later progressed to ophthalmopathy. The paper reports TCR Vbeta CDR3 sequencing of fewer than 150 peripheral blood samples: over 40 ophthalmopathy, fewer than 80 hyperthyroidism and 17 progressor patients. The roughly 100 discovery patients were divided at random into training and test sets in a 7:3 ratio. Thyroid tissue and blood T-cell repertoires from six Graves' hyperthyroidism patients were also compared in the study. After blood sampling, hyperthyroidism patients were treated with methimazole at a starting dose of 30 mg daily, and ophthalmopathy patients were treated with high-dose intravenous methylprednisolone. The paper's findings and limits, for the study overall: Blood samples also contained most of the expanded thyroid clonotypes (frequency above 0.001), which suggests that blood repertoires may reflect thyroid immune responses. No statistical method was used to set the sample size in advance, and investigators knew the group allocation. In validation, progression to ophthalmopathy was predicted by the model with 70.59% sensitivity and under 85% specificity, a median of approximately 6.5 months before onset. A 13 V-J signature model separated ophthalmopathy from stable hyperthyroidism, with approximately 87% sensitivity and about 81% specificity in cross-validation and 80%/75% in testing.

In this sample, this clonotype turned up many times. Its antigen remains unidentified. No much larger clone is present one base from it, and per-base qualities are unavailable. TCR beta CDR3 regions were amplified from RNA transcripts. The TCR CDR3 was subjected to a first round of RT-PCR using the HTBI primer set and the Qiagen OneStep RT-PCR kit. Libraries were constructed in a second round of multiplex PCR, after which size selection and purification were performed. The libraries were sequenced on an Illumina HiSeq2000 using paired-end 100 bp reads. In the source study's methods: Raw data were processed with SOAPnuke, discarding reads with adapters, uncalled bases, mean Phred below 15, or no exact constant-primer or identifier match. COPE v1.2.5 was used to merge the high-quality paired reads, and each unique nucleotide sequence was defined as a clonotype. MiTCR v1.1 was used to align the clonotypes against IMGT TRBV, TRBD and TRBJ reference segments. The analysis included only V-J combinations with a frequency above 0.0001, which together covered 99.2% of the repertoires. The TCS score was defined as the ratio of F50 (clonal expansion) to E x V (chaos), calculated using BLOSUM62-based TCRdist between CDR3 peptides within each V-J. Welch's t-statistics and random forest reduced 500 to 550 V-J features to roughly 13, which were used in a naive Bayes classifier (R e1071). TCRdb trimmed public reads at Q25 via fastp, called clones via MiXCR and kept in-frame beta chains. Here each entry gathers all rows of one CDR3 protein and keeps the most common genes and DNA. The V and J calls come from TCRdb's annotation, not from the publication. The sample profile shows 450,000 to 600,000 distinct CDR3 sequences; roughly 15% of them were found once. The ten largest clonotypes hold more than 11% of the sample.

Stable Graves' hyperthyroidism was defined as the absence of progression to ophthalmopathy over 18 months of follow-up. The hyperthyroidism patients were between 18 and 65 years old and newly diagnosed, with a disease duration of less than 2 months. Any patient with an uncontrolled infection, another autoimmune disease, pregnancy or lactation was excluded. Clinical symptoms, serum thyroxine and TRAb, thyroid ultrasound, and orbital computed tomography formed the basis for the diagnoses. PBMCs were isolated from about 9 ml of fresh peripheral blood by Ficoll-Paque density gradient centrifugation. Trizol reagent was used to extract total RNA, and RNA quality was then checked on an Agilent 2100 Bioanalyzer. Unmatched junction bases come to 10, with V trimmed by 3 bases and J by 5 bases. The CDR3 goes from the cysteine to the phenylalanine over 16 residues. Kept here is only the CDR3 DNA, which spans 48 bases and is read in frame from base 1. CDR1 and CDR2, looked up from the germline V gene (reference sequence), are LGHDT and YNNKEL.

The sample comprised blood. This sequence originates from a woman aged 40 to 49 with Graves' hyperthyroidism. Rearrangement joined TRBV3-1 to TRBJ2-5, with 9 bases aligning to TRBD1. DNA sequence: TGTGCCAGCAGCCAGAACGTAGGGACAGGGAGGGAGACCCAGTACTTC. This encodes CASSQNVGTGRETQYF.